The 30 T cell receptor beta chains below all came from one sample that was sequenced in a study of blood T cell repertoires in COVID-19. Generated by immunoSEQ multiplex PCR, the TCRdb table keeps only in-frame clones and is missing some. The sample lists approximately 82,000 clones, around 83% seen once, with approximately 15% in the top ten. The sequencing sample was made of peripheral blood. The receptors originated from a woman aged 55 to 70 with acute or convalescent COVID-19.

CDR3 residues: CASNELGTYNEQFF. The CDR3 region has the DNA TGTGCCAGCAATGAGCTAGGGACTTACAATGAGCAGTTCTTC. V is TRBV7-9 and J is TRBJ2-1; possible D gene TRBD2, 6 bases. This CDR3 is 14 amino acids long. Trimming shortened V by 7 bases and J by 4 bases, and 14 bases separated the two germline ends. Germline V gene sequence: CDR1 SEHNR, CDR2 FQNEAQ (reference sequence).

The chain combines TRBV6-5 with TRBJ2-7; 10 positions agree with TRBD1. Germline trimming cut 5 bases from V and 7 bases from J; bases unmatched to any gene: 11. Germline CDR1 is MNHEY and CDR2 is SVGAGI. CDR3 length equals 15 residues. The CDR3 DNA reads TGTGCCAGCAGTATCACGGGACAGGGGTTGGGGGAGCAGTACTTC. It codes for CASSITGQGLGEQYF.

This clone was seen a few times. The chain links TRBV20-1 to TRBJ2-7, with D perhaps TRBD2 (5 bases). CDR1 is DFQATT, CDR2 SNEGSKA, per germline (reference sequence). The CDR3 runs to 11 residues. The CDR3 nucleotides read TGCAGCGCCAAGGGAGTTTACGAGCAGTACTTC. Translation gives CSAKGVYEQYF.

The gene calls are TRBV7-9 and TRBJ1-1; 9 nucleotides line up with TRBD1. V dropped 4 bases and J dropped 1; count of bases not matched to a gene: 4. The germline V gene encodes CDR1 SEHNR and CDR2 FQNEAQ (reference sequence). The CDR3 runs to 15 residues. Here the CDR3 reads CASSSGQGRNTEAFF. In DNA, the CDR3 is TGTGCCAGCAGCTCGGGACAGGGTAGGAACACTGAAGCTTTCTTT.

There are a few counts of this clone. The CDR3 reads CASSEPTGRSEKLFF. Written as DNA, the CDR3 is TGTGCCAGCAGTGAACCGACAGGGAGATCTGAAAAACTGTTTTTT. This chain uses TRBV2 with TRBJ1-4, with 7 bases identical to TRBD1. The CDR3 length is 15 residues. V was clipped by 2 bases and J by 7 bases; unmatched bases: 7. Germline V gene lookup returns CDR1 SNHLY and CDR2 FYNNEI.

V usage is TRBV5-4 and J usage is TRBJ1-2; 7 nucleotides line up with TRBD1. Germline lookup yields CDR1 SGHNT and CDR2 YYREEE (reference sequence). This CDR3 region has 14 residues. V was pared by 5 bases and J by 4 bases, with 8 bases of the junction left unmatched. In DNA form, the CDR3 reads TGTGCCAGCAGGGGGACAGTCCTAACCTATGGCTACACCTTC. Protein sequence: CASRGTVLTYGYTF. Complete variable domain (other parts from reference TRBV5-4 and TRBJ1-2): ETGVTQSPTHLIKTRGQQVTLRCSSQSGHNTVSWYQQALGQGPQFIFQYYREEENGRGNFPPRFSGLQFPNYSSELNVNALELDDSALYLCASRGTVLTYGYTFGSGTRLTVV.

The chain is built from TRBV7-3 and TRBJ2-3; TRBD2 aligns across 7 bases. CDR1 and CDR2 (germline): SGHTA, FQGTGA. The CDR3 has 14 residues. With V trimmed by 6 bases and J by 5 bases, 8 bases remained unmatched. CDR3 nucleotide sequence: TGTGCCAGCAGGGAGGGCGGGGGTAAAGATACGCAGTATTTT. Its translation is CASREGGGKDTQYF. Supplemented by reference TRBV7-3 and TRBJ2-3, the full variable domain reads GAGVSQTPSNKVTEKGKYVELRCDPISGHTALYWYRQSLGQGPEFLIYFQGTGAADDSGLPNDRFFAVRPEGSVSTLKIQRTERGDSAVYLCASREGGGKDTQYFGPGTRLTVL.

The J gene is TRBJ2-7, the V gene TRBV21-1; the table assigns TRBD1, which was not confirmed against the DNA. TRBV21-1 is shown as a pseudogene. The CDR3 totals 16 residues. In DNA form, the CDR3 reads TGTGCCAGCAGCAAAGCTGCTGGGGACACCTCCTACGAGCAGTACTTC. This sequence encodes CASSKAAGDTSYEQYF.

The gene calls are TRBV11-3 and TRBJ2-5; 9 nucleotides align to TRBD1. V was clipped by 7 bases and J by 5 bases; unmatched bases: 8. Looked up from germline, CDR1 is SGHNT and CDR2 is YENEEA. The CDR3 loop spans 14 amino acids. CDR3 protein: CASTRDRVSETQYF. The CDR3, as DNA: TGTGCCAGCACCCGGGACAGGGTATCGGAGACCCAGTACTTC.

This clone has more than one count but fewer than ten. The rearrangement uses TRBV6-5 and TRBJ2-2; the match to TRBD1 covers 12 bases. J gave up 6 bases and V 6 bases, and 5 bases lay outside the gene matches. Germline CDR1 is MNHEY and CDR2 is SVGAGI. The CDR3 spans 15 residues. The CDR3 DNA reads TGTGCCAGCAGGTCCGGGACAGGGGGCTCCGGGGAGCTGTTTTTT. Its protein is CASRSGTGGSGELFF.

The sample holds one count of this clone. The chain uses TRBV7-2 and TRBJ1-2; no clear D gene. CDR3 length equals 13 residues. Germline V gene lookup returns CDR1 SGHTA and CDR2 FQGNSA. Between the trimmed V and J ends, which lost 1 base and 2 bases, there was a span of 5 bases. The CDR3 bases are TGTGCCAGCAGCTTAGACGGGAACTATGGCTACACCTTC. Protein product: CASSLDGNYGYTF.

The V call is TRBV30, the J call TRBJ1-6; perhaps TRBD1 as D (6 bases). The CDR3 sequence is 15 residues long. V lost 8 bases and J 0 bases, leaving 14 bases between the germline ends. Germline CDR1 reads GTSNPN; CDR2 reads SVGIG (reference sequence). This CDR3 reads CAQGGASSYNSPLHF. CDR3 nucleotide sequence: TGTGCCCAAGGGGGGGCCAGCTCCTATAATTCACCCCTCCACTTT.

The rearrangement links TRBV7-2 to TRBJ1-1; 7 bases agree with TRBD1. CDR3 size: 15 residues. V shed 2 bases and J 0 bases; nucleotides not matched to a gene: 3. Germline V gene data show CDR1 as SGHTA and CDR2 as FQGNSA. The DNA of the CDR3 is TGTGCCAGCAGCTTATATACAGGGGTGAACACTGAAGCTTTCTTT. Amino acid sequence: CASSLYTGVNTEAFF.

This chain joins TRBV7-2 and TRBJ1-2; D is undetermined. This CDR3 comprises 15 residues. Per germline, CDR1 SGHTA and CDR2 FQGNSA. The ends were cut back, 2 bases at V and 8 bases at J, with 18 bases in the middle. CDR3: CASSLPNWSGGGYTF. CDR3 DNA sequence: TGTGCCAGCAGCTTACCCAATTGGTCCGGCGGAGGCTACACCTTC.

J is TRBJ2-3 and V is TRBV5-1; no firm D call. Germline V gene sequence: CDR1 SGHRS, CDR2 YFSETQ. This CDR3 is built from 14 residues. V was clipped by 4 bases and J by 0 bases, with 9 bases between them. CDR3 residues: CASSLVQSTDTQYF. The CDR3 nucleotides read TGCGCCAGCAGCCTTGTACAGAGCACAGATACGCAGTATTTT.

V gene TRBV20-1 combines with J gene TRBJ1-2; no firm D call. V lost 7 bases and J 6 bases, leaving 12 bases between the germline ends. Germline V gene lookup returns CDR1 DFQATT and CDR2 SNEGSKA (reference sequence). The CDR3 is 11 amino acids. The CDR3 region has the DNA TGCAGTGGAAAGGGAGAGCATGGCTACACCTTC. As protein: CSGKGEHGYTF.

This sequence joins TRBV7-2 and TRBJ1-2; 7 nucleotides line up with TRBD1. Looked up from germline, CDR1 is SGHTA and CDR2 is FQGNSA. The J segment lost 0 bases and the V segment lost 5 bases, leaving 12 bases of the junction unmatched. This CDR3 spans 17 amino acids. The chain's CDR3 is CASSLQGPTIPNYGYTF. The CDR3 coding sequence is TGTGCCAGCAGCCTACAGGGGCCGACCATACCTAACTATGGCTACACCTTC.

The chain is built from TRBV21-1 and TRBJ2-1; the table's D call, TRBD1, was not checked against the DNA. TRBV21-1 is a recognized pseudogene. The CDR3 sequence is 15 residues long. In DNA, the CDR3 is TGTGCCAGCAGCAATCGACAGGGGGGGTACAATGAGCAGTTCTTC. Its protein is CASSNRQGGYNEQFF.

In this sample, this clone turned up once. The rearrangement uses TRBV9 and TRBJ1-5, with 7 positions matching TRBD1. Trimming at V came to 4 bases and at J to 6 bases, leaving 4 bases not matched to a gene. There are 13 residues in the CDR3. Germline lookup yields CDR1 SGDLS and CDR2 YYNGEE. This chain's CDR3 is CASSLQGTQPQHF. Written as DNA, the CDR3 is TGTGCCAGCAGCCTACAGGGGACTCAGCCCCAGCATTTT.

V gene TRBV24-1 combines with J gene TRBJ2-1; TRBD1 matches 7 bases. There are 13 residues in the CDR3. Trimming took 6 bases from V and 6 from J; bases not matched to a gene: 4. Germline V gene data show CDR1 as KGHDR and CDR2 as SFDVKD. The CDR3 here is CATSQSGGNEQFF. DNA for the CDR3: TGTGCCACCAGTCAGTCAGGGGGCAATGAGCAGTTCTTC.

This chain links TRBV7-2 with TRBJ2-1, with 11 bases that match TRBD2. The CDR3 spans 15 residues. The V segment lost 7 bases and the J segment 9 bases; nucleotides outside the gene matches: 11. Germline lookup yields CDR1 SGHTA and CDR2 FQGNSA. In DNA, the CDR3 is TGTGCCAGCACTCCGGAACTAGCGGGAGCCGGTGAGCAGTTCTTC. Translating gives CASTPELAGAGEQFF.

This rearrangement joins TRBV3-1 (or the pseudogene TRBV3-2) to TRBJ2-5; 13 nucleotides line up with TRBD2. V lost 1 base, J lost 5 bases, and 1 base stayed unmatched. The CDR3 has 15 amino acids. Germline assignment: CDR1 LGHDT and CDR2 YNNKEL (reference sequence). In DNA, the CDR3 is TGTGCCAGCAGCCAAGGGACTAGCGGGAGTGAGACCCAGTACTTC. It translates to CASSQGTSGSETQYF.

This rearrangement joins TRBV28 to TRBJ1-1, with D unclear. The CDR3 has 14 amino acids. Germline V gene lookup returns CDR1 MDHEN and CDR2 SYDVKM. V was shortened by 5 bases and J by 0 bases, with 10 bases between the two germline ends. The CDR3 DNA is TGTGCCAGCAGTCTCCCCAGGCTGAACACTGAAGCTTTCTTT. This sequence encodes CASSLPRLNTEAFF.

V is TRBV6-6 and J is TRBJ2-7; 9 nucleotides line up with TRBD2. CDR3 length equals 14 residues. CDR1 and CDR2 from the germline V gene are MNHNY and SVGAGI (reference sequence). The trim removed 7 bases at V and 3 bases at J, leaving 7 bases unmatched. CDR3 bases: TGTGCCAGCACCGGACTAGCGAGAAACTACGAGCAGTACTTC. Encoded protein: CASTGLARNYEQYF.

V gene TRBV15 combines with J gene TRBJ1-2; 7 nucleotides align to TRBD1. Trimming removed 0 bases from V and 2 bases from J; junction bases left unmatched: 6. Germline CDR1 reads LNHNV; CDR2 reads YYDKDF (reference sequence). The CDR3 spans 16 residues. The CDR3 DNA sequence: TGTGCCACCAGCAGAGATATCGGCAGGGGGAACTATGGCTACACCTTC. It translates to CATSRDIGRGNYGYTF. Together with reference TRBV15 and TRBJ1-2, the CDR3 gives the full variable domain: DAMVIQNPRYQVTQFGKPVTLSCSQTLNHNVMYWYQQKSSQAPKLLFHYYDKDFNNEADTPDNFQSRRPNTSFCFLDIRSPGLGDTAMYLCATSRDIGRGNYGYTFGSGTRLTVV.

The chain couples TRBV2 to TRBJ2-7; tentatively, D is TRBD2 (5 bases). The germline V gene encodes CDR1 SNHLY and CDR2 FYNNEI. V lost 6 bases, J lost 3 bases, and 9 bases lay in between. The CDR3 is 12 amino acids. CDR3: CASSLLGYEQYF. The CDR3 DNA reads as TGTGCCAGCAGCCTACTAGGCTACGAGCAGTACTTC.

This clone was detected once. This chain connects TRBV7-8 to TRBJ1-5; D uncertain. CDR3 length equals 14 residues. The V gene's germline CDR1 is SGHVS and CDR2 FQNEAQ. Between the trimmed V and J ends, which lost 5 bases and 4 bases, there was a span of 12 bases. The CDR3 bases are TGTGCCAGCAGCCTGTTGACTGATAATCAGCCCCAGCATTTT. This gives the protein CASSLLTDNQPQHF.

The count of this clone is one. The V gene is TRBV5-4, the J gene TRBJ2-3; 8 bases match TRBD2. Germline CDR1 and CDR2: SGHNT and YYREEE (reference sequence). The CDR3 totals 17 residues. Losses at the gene ends were 0 bases for V and 5 bases for J; bases not matched to a gene: 11. The CDR3 reads CASSLAGTGGPVDTQYF. Here the CDR3 DNA reads TGTGCCAGCAGCTTGGCCGGAACGGGAGGGCCTGTAGATACGCAGTATTTT.

The V and J genes are TRBV6-5 and TRBJ1-2; a weak D match, TRBD1 (5 bases). V lost 8 bases and J 0 bases, leaving 13 bases between the germline ends. The CDR3 runs to 14 residues. In germline, CDR1 is MNHEY, CDR2 SVGAGI. As DNA, the CDR3 is TGTGCCAGCGCTGAGGGGAGGTCTAACTATGGCTACACCTTC. This encodes CASAEGRSNYGYTF.

This rearrangement joins TRBV11-3 to TRBJ2-2; a weak D match, TRBD2 (5 bases). Germline CDR1 reads SGHNT; CDR2 reads YENEEA. The CDR3 covers 15 residues. The V and J ends lost 1 base and 4 bases respectively, with 10 bases between them. CDR3 sequence reads: CASSLGGSGTGELFF. The CDR3 nucleotides read TGTGCCAGCAGCTTAGGCGGGTCGGGCACCGGGGAGCTGTTTTTT.